The clone carrying this TCR beta chain has a count of ten or more. The data belong to a study of T cells in Graves' hyperthyroidism and ophthalmopathy. The TCR beta CDR3 regions underwent amplification using RNA transcripts as the source. An initial round of RT-PCR targeting the TCR CDR3 relied on the HTBI primer set. One entry per CDR3 protein results from TCRdb running MiXCR on the multiplex PCR reads. The sample lists roughly 580,000 distinct CDR3 sequences; approximately 15% were seen once. Newly diagnosed hyperthyroidism, duration under 2 months, in patients aged 18 to 65. The length of the CDR3 is 15 residues. CDR1 MDHEN and CDR2 SYDVKM come from the germline V gene. V lost 4 bases, J lost 3 bases, and 3 bases stayed unmatched.

The sample consisted of blood. This receptor was identified in a woman aged 25 to 39 with Graves' hyperthyroidism that later progressed to Graves' ophthalmopathy. This rearrangement joins TRBV28 to TRBJ1-5, with 10 bases aligning to TRBD1. CDR3 protein: CASSSGQGNNQPQHF. CDR3 DNA: TGTGCCAGCAGTTCGGGACAGGGGAACAATCAGCCCCAGCATTTT.